Below are 7 T cell receptor beta chains sequenced from a single sample in a study of early T cells in non-severe SARS-CoV-2 infection. TCRdb used MiXCR to reprocess the 5' RACE reads, holding one entry per CDR3 protein. The data hold about 60,000 distinct CDR3 sequences, with around 5.6% observed a single time. Sequenced input: whole blood. The source is an adult who was a healthcare worker with PCR-confirmed SARS-CoV-2 infection or an uninfected control (not recorded which).

This clonotype was picked up a small number of times. The rearrangement uses TRBV7-9 and TRBJ2-1; perhaps TRBD1 as D (6 bases). V was cut by 7 bases and J by 7 bases, with 23 bases left in between. This CDR3 is 16 amino acids long. CDR1 and CDR2 from the germline V gene are SEHNR and FQNEAQ (reference sequence). The CDR3 reads CASNQVAGVFRNEQFF. The DNA for the CDR3 is TGTGCCAGCAACCAGGTGGCAGGGGTGTTCAGAAATGAGCAGTTCTTC.

The table lists this clonotype with many counts. V gene TRBV11-2 combines with J gene TRBJ2-7; no definite D call. Germline V CDR1 and CDR2: SGHAT, FQNNGV. This CDR3 is built from 14 residues. Trimming left V 7 bases short and J 1 base short, with 14 bases between. CDR3 nucleotide sequence: TGTGCCAGCAACCCGTCCTCCGGGTCCTACGAGCAGTACTTC. This encodes CASNPSSGSYEQYF.

This clonotype appeared a few times. The chain uses TRBV12-3 or TRBV12-4 and TRBJ1-1; a possible D gene is TRBD1 (6 bases). V dropped 6 bases and J dropped 1 base, with 15 bases sitting between them. CDR3 length: 15 amino acids. In DNA, the CDR3 is TGTGCCAGCAGACCCGACAGGCGTCAGAACACTGAAGCTTTCTTT. Translated, it gives CASRPDRRQNTEAFF.

This clonotype has a handful of counts. The genes are TRBV24-1 and TRBJ1-5; D unresolved. V shed 5 bases and J shed 5 bases, with 12 bases lying between them. The CDR3 covers 14 residues. Germline CDR1 KGHDR, CDR2 SFDVKD. CDR3 region: CATSGNRRDQPQHF. DNA for the CDR3: TGTGCCACCAGTGGTAACCGCAGAGATCAGCCCCAGCATTTT.

This clonotype occurred many times. The V call is TRBV18, the J call TRBJ1-2, with 7 nucleotides matching TRBD1. Germline V gene data show CDR1 as KGHSH and CDR2 as LQKENI. This CDR3 comprises 13 residues. V lost 2 bases and J lost 4; bases outside the gene matches: 1. CDR3 residues: CASSPRDSYGYTF. The CDR3 DNA is TGTGCCAGCTCACCAAGGGACAGCTATGGCTACACCTTC.

The CDR3 nucleotides are TGTGCCAGCAGCTTGGGTCCGGCCGGGCTAGCGCCCGCGGAAGAGCAGTACTTC. Translation gives CASSLGPAGLAPAEEQYF. The rearrangement uses TRBV5-4 and TRBJ2-7; perhaps TRBD2 as D (6 bases). The CDR3 is 18 residues long. Trimming removed 0 bases at V and 7 bases at J, with 26 bases between. Looked up from germline, CDR1 is SGHNT and CDR2 is YYREEE (reference sequence).

The CDR3 here is CASSTAGNYNEQFF. CDR3 nucleotide sequence: TGTGCCAGCAGTACCGCCGGGAACTACAATGAGCAGTTCTTC. The V gene is TRBV11-2, the J gene TRBJ2-1; D perhaps matches TRBD2 (5 bases). Germline CDR1 and CDR2: SGHAT and FQNNGV. V lost 6 bases and J lost 3, with 12 bases in between. This CDR3 contains 14 residues. The complete variable domain, with remaining parts taken from reference TRBV11-2 and TRBJ2-1, reads EAGVAQSPRYKIIEKRQSVAFWCNPISGHATLYWYQQILGQGPKLLIQFQNNGVVDDSQLPKDRFSAERLKGVDSTLKIQPAKLEDSAVYLCASSTAGNYNEQFFGPGTRLTVL.